One and the same sample provided the 9 T cell receptor beta chains below, sequenced in a study of blood T cell repertoires in COVID-19. TCRdb's table, derived via immunoSEQ multiplex PCR, lists solely in-frame clones and lacks some. In the table there are under 300,000 clones, 80% to 95% of which are singletons. Sequencing was performed on PBMCs or T cells enriched from blood (not recorded which). Source of these receptors: a woman between 18 and 29 years old who had recovered from COVID-19.

This CDR3 is CASSRTLDRGWTF. The CDR3 bases are TGTGCCAGCAGCCGTACGTTGGACAGGGGATGGACCTTC. V usage is TRBV3-1 (or the pseudogene TRBV3-2) and J usage is TRBJ1-2, with TRBD1 matching over 9 bases. There are 13 residues in the CDR3. The J segment lost 14 bases and the V segment lost 4 bases, leaving 11 bases of the junction unmatched. CDR1 is LGHDT, CDR2 YNNKEL, per germline (reference sequence).

The chain joins TRBV7-2 to TRBJ1-3, with D unresolved. The CDR3 contains 13 residues. The germline V gene has CDR1 SGHTA and CDR2 FQGNSA. V was pared by 8 bases and J by 4 bases, with 12 bases between. CDR3: CASRGALGNTIYF. CDR3 nucleotide sequence: TGTGCCAGCCGCGGCGCTCTAGGAAACACCATATATTTT.

The chain uses TRBV7-9 and TRBJ1-1; D call uncertain. Germline V lookup: CDR1 SEHNR, CDR2 FQNEAQ (reference sequence). Trimming cost V 5 bases and J 1 base, with 5 bases left between them. The CDR3 runs to 12 residues. The CDR3 spells CASSERNTEAFF. The CDR3 coding sequence is TGTGCCAGCAGCGAGAGGAACACTGAAGCTTTCTTT.

The gene calls are TRBV29-1 and TRBJ1-5, with D possibly TRBD1 on 6 matching bases. Germline V gene data show CDR1 as SQVTM and CDR2 as ANQGSEA. The V end was cut by 6 bases, the J end by 5 bases, with 20 bases between. CDR3 length: 15 amino acids. The CDR3 region is CSVALGDKVDQPQHF. CDR3 DNA sequence: TGCAGCGTAGCCTTGGGGGACAAGGTAGATCAGCCCCAGCATTTT.

The gene calls are TRBV28 and TRBJ2-7; 11 bases fit TRBD2. Unmatched junction bases numbered 7, after V lost 1 base and J lost 8 bases. CDR1 and CDR2 (germline): MDHEN, SYDVKM. The CDR3 sequence is 15 residues long. DNA of the CDR3: TGTGCCAGCAGTTTATTCGACGGGACTAGCGGTAAGCAGTACTTC. Amino acid sequence: CASSLFDGTSGKQYF. The full variable domain, its missing parts supplied by reference TRBV28 and TRBJ2-7, is DVKVTQSSRYLVKRTGEKVFLECVQDMDHENMFWYRQDPGLGLRLIYFSYDVKMKEKGDIPEGYSVSREKKERFSLILESASTNQTSMYLCASSLFDGTSGKQYFGPGTRLTVT.

This chain connects TRBV28 to TRBJ1-3; D is unclear. Germline-derived CDR1 and CDR2 are MDHEN and SYDVKM. This CDR3 is 15 amino acids long. The V and J ends lost 3 bases and 2 bases respectively, with 11 bases between them. CDR3 in DNA: TGTGCCAGCAGTTTGTCCCGAGCGGCTGGAAACACCATATATTTT. As protein: CASSLSRAAGNTIYF.

The chain has TRBV5-1 and TRBJ2-5; D perhaps matches TRBD1 (5 bases). The CDR3 length is 15 residues. The germline CDR1 and CDR2 sequences are SGHRS and YFSETQ. With 4 bases removed from V and 4 bases from J, the gap between germline ends came to 17 bases. In DNA, the CDR3 is TGCGCCAGCAGCGTAGGGGCTAGTGGCGTAGAGACCCAGTACTTC. As protein: CASSVGASGVETQYF.

The chain has TRBV3-1 (or the pseudogene TRBV3-2) and TRBJ2-5; 8 bases fit TRBD1. The CDR3 spans 15 residues. V was pared by 3 bases and J by 1 base, with 4 bases of the junction left unmatched. Germline V CDR1 and CDR2: LGHDT, YNNKEL (reference sequence). As DNA, the CDR3 is TGTGCCAGCAGCCATCCAACAGGGGGCCAAGAGACCCAGTACTTC. Residues: CASSHPTGGQETQYF.

The chain uses TRBV18 and TRBJ2-2; TRBD1 matches 8 bases. CDR1 and CDR2 from the germline V gene are KGHSH and LQKENI. V lost 5 bases, J lost 6 bases, and 5 bases stayed unmatched. The CDR3 runs to 14 residues. The CDR3 sequence: CASSTTGEAGELFF. The CDR3 nucleotides are TGTGCCAGCTCAACGACAGGGGAGGCCGGGGAGCTGTTTTTT.